Shown below are 9 T cell receptor beta chains from a single sample sequenced in a study of beta chain features in type 1 diabetes. Overall study results and limits: All four CD4+ subsets from Type 1 diabetes patients carried moderately but significantly shorter TCRB CDR3s.

Antigen specificity for these receptors is unknown. Of the isolated RNA, all was reverse transcribed, and so the sequenced material was expressed TCRB transcripts. Using immunoSEQ multiplex PCR, the repertoire was profiled, and TCRdb retains in-frame clones only, with some absent. The data show about 250,000 clones, with approximately 11% seen just once and around 0.018% held by the top ten. The sequenced sample consisted of naive CD4+ T cells from blood. These receptors were obtained from a man aged 25-45 years with type 1 diabetes.

This clone has only one observation. This rearrangement joins TRBV19 to TRBJ2-1; TRBD2 aligns across 16 bases. The trim removed 4 bases at V and 9 bases at J, leaving 6 bases unmatched. The germline V gene has CDR1 LNHDA and CDR2 SQIVND (reference sequence). There are 16 residues in the CDR3. CDR3 region: CASSTGLAGGIGEQFF. In DNA form, the CDR3 reads TGTGCCAGTAGTACGGGACTAGCGGGGGGGATAGGTGAGCAGTTCTTC.

V and J are TRBV5-1 and TRBJ2-1; 7 bases align to TRBD1. The CDR3 covers 15 residues. The J segment lost 4 bases and the V segment lost 4 bases, leaving 8 bases of the junction unmatched. The germline V gene has CDR1 SGHRS and CDR2 YFSETQ. This chain's CDR3 is CASSQIPGQYNEQFF. CDR3 in DNA: TGCGCCAGCAGCCAAATCCCGGGACAGTACAATGAGCAGTTCTTC.

This clone showed up just a few times. The genes are TRBV5-4 and TRBJ2-3; TRBD2 might be the D (5 bases). Germline loops: CDR1 SGHNT, CDR2 YYREEE (reference sequence). CDR3 length equals 15 residues. V was pared by 0 bases and J by 2 bases, with 10 bases between. The CDR3 protein is CASSLDQRFTDTQYF. CDR3 nucleotide sequence: TGTGCCAGCAGCTTGGACCAGCGGTTCACAGATACGCAGTATTTT.

This clone came up a few times. V gene TRBV4-2 combines with J gene TRBJ1-2, with D tentatively TRBD1 (6 bases). V shed 0 bases and J shed 11 bases, with 19 bases lying between them. Germline loops: CDR1 LGHNA, CDR2 YNFKEQ. The CDR3 loop spans 15 amino acids. Here the CDR3 reads CASSQEEAGTKTYTF. Written as DNA, the CDR3 is TGTGCCAGCAGCCAAGAGGAAGCGGGGACAAAAACTTACACCTTC.

The V gene is TRBV11-2, the J gene TRBJ2-5, with 9 positions matching TRBD1. This CDR3 contains 14 residues. Germline trimming cut 5 bases from V and 1 base from J; bases unmatched to any gene: 2. Germline V gene data show CDR1 as SGHAT and CDR2 as FQNNGV. CDR3 loop: CASSVTGGQETQYF. The CDR3 DNA sequence: TGTGCCAGCAGCGTGACAGGGGGCCAAGAGACCCAGTACTTC.

This clone was picked up a small number of times. The V and J genes are TRBV6-6 and TRBJ2-1, with TRBD2 matching 9 bases. Germline V gene lookup returns CDR1 MNHNY and CDR2 SVGAGI (reference sequence). V gave up 8 bases and J gave up 10 bases; unmatched junction bases: 9. The CDR3 is made up of 13 amino acids. The CDR3 region has the DNA TGTGCCAGCGAGCCTAGCGGGGTGGGAGAGCAGTTCTTC. Translated, it gives CASEPSGVGEQFF.

The chain employs TRBV9 and TRBJ2-2; the D gene is possibly TRBD1 (7 bases). V dropped 5 bases and J dropped 0 bases, with 11 bases sitting between them. Germline V gene lookup returns CDR1 SGDLS and CDR2 YYNGEE. There are 15 residues in the CDR3. CDR3 protein: CASRAGGTNTGELFF. DNA for the CDR3: TGTGCCAGCAGAGCAGGGGGGACGAACACCGGGGAGCTGTTTTTT.

The chain recombines TRBV28 with TRBJ2-7; D remains ambiguous. Between the trimmed V and J ends, which lost 4 bases and 6 bases, there was a span of 7 bases. Germline V CDR1 and CDR2: MDHEN, SYDVKM. This CDR3 spans 11 amino acids. DNA of the CDR3: TGTGCCAGCAGTTATCCGGGCGAGCAGTACTTC. Amino acid sequence: CASSYPGEQYF.

Concerning this clone: This sample includes further DNA sequences coding for the same CDR3. The chain is built from TRBV5-1 and TRBJ2-3, with TRBD1 matching 10 bases. With 0 bases clipped from V and 3 bases from J, the junction kept 1 base outside the gene matches. The CDR3 totals 15 residues. Germline-derived CDR1 and CDR2 are SGHRS and YFSETQ. The CDR3 DNA reads TGCGCCAGCAGCTTGGTGGGACAGGGGACAGATACGCAGTATTTT. This encodes CASSLVGQGTDTQYF.